These 23 T cell receptor beta chains were all obtained from the same sample, sequenced in a study of T-cell memory formation after mild COVID-19. TCRdb redid the calling of the 5' RACE reads with MiXCR, one entry per CDR3 protein. The data show hundreds of thousands of distinct CDR3 sequences, with roughly 19% seen just once and 21% held by the top ten. Sequenced: PBMCs or a T cell subset sorted from them (not recorded which). These receptors were obtained from a man aged 18 to 35 who had mild COVID-19 (a few samples of this study predate the infection). Cell type and time point are not known.

This clonotype was picked up a small number of times. The rearrangement uses TRBV20-1 and TRBJ2-5; 7 nucleotides agree with TRBD1. V dropped 7 bases and J dropped 5; count of bases not matched to a gene: 16. Germline lookup yields CDR1 DFQATT and CDR2 SNEGSKA (reference sequence). This CDR3 spans 15 amino acids. In DNA form, the CDR3 reads TGCAGTGGTTGGATAAGTGTTGAGGGGGCCGAGACCCAGTACTTC. Its protein product is CSGWISVEGAETQYF.

The chain employs TRBV12-3 or TRBV12-4 and TRBJ1-1; D gene uncertain. The CDR3 runs 14 residues. Trimming removed 9 bases from V and 1 base from J, with 15 bases in between. The CDR3 sequence: CASLNSGWNTEAFF. For the CDR3, the DNA is TGTGCCAGTCTAAATTCGGGATGGAACACTGAAGCTTTCTTT.

This clonotype was seen once. The chain combines TRBV5-4 with TRBJ1-1; D is unclear. Trimming removed 4 bases from V and 2 bases from J, with 12 bases in between. Germline CDR1 is SGHNT and CDR2 is YYREEE (reference sequence). The CDR3 has 14 amino acids. CDR3: CASSQVTDNTEAFF. The CDR3 nucleotides read TGTGCCAGCAGCCAAGTCACAGATAACACTGAAGCTTTCTTT.

A few counts support this clonotype. The V gene is TRBV3-1, the J gene TRBJ2-3, with D tentatively TRBD2 (7 bases). In germline, CDR1 is LGHDT, CDR2 YNNKEL (reference sequence). V was clipped by 0 bases and J by 4 bases, with 11 bases between them. This CDR3 contains 15 residues. CDR3 DNA: TGTGCCAGCAGCCAAGATGCGGGGGCGGCAGATACGCAGTATTTT. It is translated as CASSQDAGAADTQYF.

This clonotype showed up just once. The J gene is TRBJ1-2, the V gene TRBV28; D perhaps matches TRBD1 (5 bases). V was clipped by 4 bases and J by 2 bases, with 11 bases between them. The CDR3 extends over 14 amino acids. Per the germline V gene, CDR1 is MDHEN and CDR2 is SYDVKM. This chain's CDR3 is CASSSTDTNYGYTF. The CDR3 bases are TGTGCCAGCAGTTCCACGGACACCAACTATGGCTACACCTTC.

This rearrangement joins TRBV12-3 or TRBV12-4 to TRBJ2-3; possibly TRBD2 for D (6 bases). This CDR3 is built from 14 residues. Trimming stripped 5 bases from V and 2 bases from J, with 11 bases between. The CDR3 loop reads CASSARDFTDTQYF. DNA for the CDR3: TGTGCCAGCAGTGCCAGGGACTTCACAGATACGCAGTATTTT.

This clonotype was recorded many times. V and J are TRBV7-3 and TRBJ1-2; 8 nucleotides agree with TRBD1. CDR1 is SGHTA and CDR2 is FQGTGA in the germline V gene. V shed 5 bases, J shed 8 bases, and the junction held 7 bases outside the gene matches. The CDR3 length is 13 residues. CDR3 sequence (DNA): TGTGCCAGCAGCCCTGGGACAGGAAGAGGCTACACCTTC. It is translated as CASSPGTGRGYTF. Filled out from reference TRBV7-3 and TRBJ1-2, the complete variable domain reads GAGVSQTPSNKVTEKGKYVELRCDPISGHTALYWYRQSLGQGPEFLIYFQGTGAADDSGLPNDRFFAVRPEGSVSTLKIQRTERGDSAVYLCASSPGTGRGYTFGSGTRLTVV.

In DNA form, the CDR3 reads TGTGCCAGCAGTTCGGGGACAGGGATCTACGAGCAGTACTTC. It encodes CASSSGTGIYEQYF. The chain couples TRBV12-3 or TRBV12-4 to TRBJ2-7; 9 bases are a match to TRBD1. With 4 bases clipped from V and 3 bases from J, the junction kept 4 bases outside the gene matches. The CDR3 spans 14 residues.

This clonotype was picked up many times. V is TRBV20-1 and J is TRBJ2-2; 9 bases fit TRBD2. CDR1 DFQATT and CDR2 SNEGSKA come from the germline V gene (reference sequence). The CDR3 runs 13 residues. V lost 4 bases, J lost 6 bases, and 3 bases stayed unmatched. CDR3 coding DNA: TGCAGTGCTAAGCGGGGGGACCCCGGGGAGCTGTTTTTT. Translated, it gives CSAKRGDPGELFF.

This clonotype was seen a few times. The genes are TRBV6-2 or TRBV6-3 and TRBJ2-7; D not resolved. Germline V gene lookup returns CDR1 MNHEY and CDR2 SVGEGT. Trimming left V 5 bases short and J 5 bases short, with 7 bases between. The CDR3 contains 11 residues. CDR3 sequence reads: CASSLQNEQYF. CDR3 coding DNA: TGTGCCAGCAGTCTACAGAACGAGCAGTACTTC.

The chain recombines TRBV27 with TRBJ2-7; D perhaps matches TRBD2 (6 bases). Germline V gene lookup returns CDR1 MNHEY and CDR2 SMNVEV (reference sequence). V was cut by 5 bases and J by 2 bases, with 10 bases left in between. The CDR3 has 13 residues. CDR3 sequence: CASSPGVPYEQYV. The CDR3 nucleotides are TGTGCCAGCAGTCCGGGGGTCCCCTACGAGCAGTACGTC.

This clonotype was found a few times. This chain links TRBV9 with TRBJ2-5; the D gene is possibly TRBD2 (5 bases). Trimming removed 0 bases at V and 5 bases at J, with 14 bases between. CDR3 length: 15 residues. Per the germline V gene, CDR1 is SGDLS and CDR2 is YYNGEE. CDR3: CASSVEAGLGETQYF. Here the CDR3 DNA reads TGTGCCAGCAGCGTAGAGGCCGGACTCGGGGAGACCCAGTACTTC.

The V call is TRBV4-2, the J call TRBJ1-5; 7 nucleotides align to TRBD1. The CDR3 is 21 amino acids. The V and J ends lost 0 bases and 4 bases, in that order; junction bases with no gene match: 21. Germline V gene sequence: CDR1 LGHNA, CDR2 YNFKEQ. The chain's CDR3 is CASSQEAEFLQGKGGNQPQHF. CDR3 nucleotide sequence: TGTGCCAGCAGCCAAGAGGCTGAGTTCTTACAGGGGAAAGGCGGGAATCAGCCCCAGCATTTT.

The chain uses TRBV10-3 and TRBJ2-5; 9 nucleotides align to TRBD2. From germline, CDR1 is ENHRY and CDR2 SYGVKD. The V and J ends lost 3 bases and 2 bases, in that order; junction bases with no gene match: 4. The CDR3 has 15 residues. CDR3 protein: CAISEQAGGQETQYF. Written as DNA, the CDR3 is TGTGCCATCAGTGAACAAGCGGGGGGTCAAGAGACCCAGTACTTC.

This clonotype was counted once. The rearrangement uses TRBV6-5 and TRBJ2-5; 10 positions agree with TRBD2. Per germline, CDR1 MNHEY and CDR2 SVGAGI. Trimming at V came to 4 bases and at J to 5 bases, leaving 4 bases not matched to a gene. This CDR3 has 14 residues. The DNA of the CDR3 is TGTGCCAGCAGTTCCAGCGGGGGGGTGGAGACCCAGTACTTC. It yields the protein CASSSSGGVETQYF.

This clonotype has just a few counts. This CDR3 reads CASSYYGLAGTDTQYF. CDR3 in DNA: TGTGCCAGCAGTTACTACGGACTAGCGGGGACAGATACGCAGTATTTT. This sequence joins TRBV6-5 and TRBJ2-3; TRBD2 matches 12 bases. Looked up from germline, CDR1 is MNHEY and CDR2 is SVGAGI. This CDR3 contains 16 residues. V lost 1 base to trimming and J lost 3 bases; unmatched junction nucleotides: 2.

This clonotype was detected many times. The V call is TRBV11-1, the J call TRBJ2-1; TRBD1 aligns across 10 bases. The trim removed 5 bases at V and 10 bases at J, leaving 11 bases unmatched. Germline assignment: CDR1 SGHAT and CDR2 FQDESV (reference sequence). The CDR3 spans 15 residues. CDR3 residues: CASSIISGQGVEQFF. CDR3 bases: TGTGCCAGCAGCATTATCTCCGGACAGGGGGTCGAGCAGTTCTTC.

This clonotype showed up just a few times. The V and J genes are TRBV5-1 and TRBJ2-6; TRBD2 agrees at 8 bases. From germline, CDR1 is SGHRS and CDR2 YFSETQ. This CDR3 is built from 18 residues. V dropped 4 bases and J dropped 2; count of bases not matched to a gene: 11. The CDR3 region has the DNA TGCGCCAGCAGCACCCGGGAGGGGTCCTCCGCTGGGGCCAACGTCCTGACTTTC. It translates to CASSTREGSSAGANVLTF. Variable domain in full (rest from reference TRBV5-1 and TRBJ2-6): KAGVTQTPRYLIKTRGQQVTLSCSPISGHRSVSWYQQTPGQGLQFLFEYFSETQRNKGNFPGRFSGRQFSNSRSEMNVSTLELGDSALYLCASSTREGSSAGANVLTFGAGSRLTVL.

This rearrangement joins TRBV12-3 or TRBV12-4 to TRBJ2-7; tentative D call: TRBD1 (5 bases). The CDR3 runs to 15 residues. V lost 4 bases to trimming and J lost 3 bases, with 16 bases between them. CDR3: CASSYLGLGHYEQYF. The CDR3 DNA reads TGTGCCAGCAGTTACCTGGGGCTAGGCCACTACGAGCAGTACTTC.

The rearrangement joins TRBV4-3 to TRBJ2-7, with 12 bases that match TRBD2. Germline CDR1 reads LGHNA; CDR2 reads YSLEER. J lost 2 bases, V lost 3 bases, and 5 bases had no gene match. CDR3 length: 16 residues. CDR3 nucleotide sequence: TGCGCCAGCAGCCAGGGACTAGCGGGCCTGCCCTACGAGCAGTACTTC. As protein: CASSQGLAGLPYEQYF.

This sequence joins TRBV7-9 and TRBJ1-2; no firm D call. Trimming pared 3 bases from V and 2 bases from J, leaving 13 bases between. There are 15 residues in the CDR3. Germline loops: CDR1 SEHNR, CDR2 FQNEAQ (reference sequence). The CDR3 loop is CASSFDLGLNYGYTF. The CDR3, as DNA: TGTGCCAGCAGCTTCGATCTCGGGTTAAACTATGGCTACACCTTC.

This rearrangement joins TRBV9 to TRBJ1-3; no firm D call. In germline, CDR1 is SGDLS, CDR2 YYNGEE. The V and J ends lost 0 bases and 0 bases respectively, with 13 bases between them. There are 17 residues in the CDR3. Here the CDR3 reads CASSVDPGRASGNTIYF. The CDR3 DNA reads as TGTGCCAGCAGCGTAGACCCGGGGAGAGCCTCTGGAAACACCATATATTTT.

The J gene is TRBJ1-2, the V gene TRBV12-3 or TRBV12-4, with 7 nucleotides matching TRBD1. The V gene end was trimmed by 4 bases and the J gene end by 4 bases; junction bases not matched to a gene: 9. The CDR3 is made up of 15 amino acids. CDR3 residues: CASSSNRGPGYGYTF. For the CDR3, the DNA is TGTGCCAGCAGTTCGAACAGGGGACCTGGCTATGGCTACACCTTC.